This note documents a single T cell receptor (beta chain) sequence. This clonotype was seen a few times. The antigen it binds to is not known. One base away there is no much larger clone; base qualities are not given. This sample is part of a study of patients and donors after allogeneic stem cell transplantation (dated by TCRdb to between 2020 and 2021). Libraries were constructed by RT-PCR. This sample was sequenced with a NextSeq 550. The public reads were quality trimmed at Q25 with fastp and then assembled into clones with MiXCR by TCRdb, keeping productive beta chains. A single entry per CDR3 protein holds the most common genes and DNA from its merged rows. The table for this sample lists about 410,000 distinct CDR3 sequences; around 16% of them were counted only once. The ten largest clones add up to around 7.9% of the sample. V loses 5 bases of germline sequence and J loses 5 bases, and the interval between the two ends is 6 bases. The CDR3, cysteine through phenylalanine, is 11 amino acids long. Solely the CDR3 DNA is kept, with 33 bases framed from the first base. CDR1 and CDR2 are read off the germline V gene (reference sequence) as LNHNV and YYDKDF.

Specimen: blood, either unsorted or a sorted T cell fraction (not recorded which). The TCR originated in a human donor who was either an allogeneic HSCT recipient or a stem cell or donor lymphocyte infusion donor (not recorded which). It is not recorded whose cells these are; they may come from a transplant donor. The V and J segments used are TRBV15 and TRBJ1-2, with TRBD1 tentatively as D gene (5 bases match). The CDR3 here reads CATSGGYGYTF. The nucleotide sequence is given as TGTGCCACCAGCGGGGGTTATGGCTACACCTTC.